This T cell receptor beta chain was identified in a study of neurological immune-mediated disorders. Serving as healthy controls were blood bank volunteers based in Maryland, USA. The unsorted libraries were produced from 2 million PBMCs held at -80 C. The authors made cDNA by 5'RACE with 10-nucleotide random UMIs. Over 200 million TCR-beta sequences (from 15-18 subjects) were yielded by each sequencing run. MiXCR, applied by TCRdb to the 5' RACE reads, yields one record per CDR3 protein. The data hold tens of thousands of distinct CDR3 sequences, with less than 15% observed a single time. The CDR3 length is 15 residues. The V gene's germline CDR1 is KGHSH and CDR2 LQKENI. V lost 3 bases, J lost 1 base, and 4 bases stayed unmatched.

The sequencing input was PBMCs. The TCR was taken from a man aged 55 to 70 in good health. The chain joins TRBV18 to TRBJ2-3, with 7 bases that match TRBD2. The CDR3 is CASSPSAGRTDTQYF. The CDR3 region has the DNA TGTGCCAGCTCACCGTCAGCGGGACGCACAGATACGCAGTATTTT. Based on the CDR3 plus reference TRBV18 and TRBJ2-3, the full variable domain is NAGVMQNPRHLVRRRGQEARLRCSPMKGHSHVYWYRQLPEEGLKFMVYLQKENIIDESGMPKERFSAEFPKEGPSILRIQQVVRGDSAAYFCASSPSAGRTDTQYFGPGTRLTVL.